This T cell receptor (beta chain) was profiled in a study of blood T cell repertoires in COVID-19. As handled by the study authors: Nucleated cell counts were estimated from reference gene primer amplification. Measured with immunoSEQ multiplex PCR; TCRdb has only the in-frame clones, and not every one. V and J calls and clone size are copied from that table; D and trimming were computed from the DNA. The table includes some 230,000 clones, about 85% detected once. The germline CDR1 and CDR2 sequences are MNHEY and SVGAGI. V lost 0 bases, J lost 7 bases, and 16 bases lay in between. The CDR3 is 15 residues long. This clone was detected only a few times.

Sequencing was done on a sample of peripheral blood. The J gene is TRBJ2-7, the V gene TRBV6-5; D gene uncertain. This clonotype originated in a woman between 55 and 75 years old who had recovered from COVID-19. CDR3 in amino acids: CASSYSISWAAEQYF. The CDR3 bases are TGTGCCAGCAGTTACTCGATTAGTTGGGCTGCGGAGCAGTACTTC.